Shown below are 30 T cell receptor beta chains from a single sample sequenced in a study of technical replicates of blood from several donors. Clones were sequenced by immunoSEQ multiplex PCR, and TCRdb holds only the in-frame ones, with some missing. The sample has 95,000 or so clones, approximately 95% seen once. Sequenced material: T cells isolated from PBMCs. These receptors were taken from a human donor in good health.

This sequence joins TRBV30 and TRBJ1-2; no definite D call. Trimming pared 4 bases from V and 5 bases from J, leaving 20 bases between. Germline-derived CDR1 and CDR2 are GTSNPN and SVGIG (reference sequence). This CDR3 has 15 residues. DNA of the CDR3: TGTGCCTGGACCCCTAGACGGGAGACACTTTATGGCTACACCTTC. This gives the protein CAWTPRRETLYGYTF.

This rearrangement joins TRBV13 to TRBJ1-2; D not resolved. From germline, CDR1 is PRHDT and CDR2 FYEKMQ (reference sequence). CDR3 length equals 11 residues. Trimming cost V 4 bases and J 6 bases, with 6 bases left between them. The CDR3 sequence is CASSYLNGYTF. CDR3 nucleotides: TGTGCCAGCAGCTATCTTAATGGCTACACCTTC.

The chain couples TRBV6-1 to TRBJ2-1; the match to TRBD2 covers 11 bases. Germline V gene data show CDR1 as MNHNS and CDR2 as SASEGT. The CDR3 has 16 residues. V shed 2 bases, J shed 2 bases, and the junction held 2 bases outside the gene matches. The CDR3 spells CASSELAGGTYNEQFF. Here the CDR3 DNA reads TGTGCCAGCAGTGAACTAGCGGGAGGTACCTACAATGAGCAGTTCTTC.

This clone has a single count. This chain uses TRBV4-3 with TRBJ1-5, with 7 nucleotides matching TRBD1. CDR1 is LGHNA, CDR2 YSLEER, per germline. The CDR3 runs 16 residues. V lost 0 bases, J lost 5 bases, and 7 bases stayed unmatched. CDR3 sequence (DNA): TGCGCCAGCAGCCAAGATTTAGGACAGGTATATCAGCCCCAGCATTTT. Translation gives CASSQDLGQVYQPQHF.

The chain has TRBV29-1 and TRBJ2-5; D is ambiguous. The CDR3 has 14 residues. Germline V gives CDR1 SQVTM, CDR2 ANQGSEA. Trimming shortened V by 3 bases and J by 2 bases, and 13 bases separated the two germline ends. DNA for the CDR3: TGCAGCGTTGATAAGGCCGCGGTTCAAGAGACCCAGTACTTC. Protein: CSVDKAAVQETQYF.

This sequence joins TRBV7-3 and TRBJ2-2, with TRBD2 matching over 12 bases. The V gene's germline CDR1 is SGHTA and CDR2 FQGTGA. The V gene end was trimmed by 3 bases and the J gene end by 2 bases; junction bases not matched to a gene: 1. CDR3 length: 16 amino acids. This chain's CDR3 is CASSLGLAGNTGELFF. The DNA of the CDR3 is TGTGCCAGCAGCTTGGGACTAGCGGGTAACACCGGGGAGCTGTTTTTT.

This clone was seen a single time. The chain recombines TRBV7-9 with TRBJ1-4; no definite D call. The CDR3 spans 13 residues. Germline CDR1 and CDR2: SEHNR and FQNEAQ (reference sequence). Trimming took 0 bases from V and 8 from J, leaving 7 bases between them. CDR3 nucleotides: TGTGCCAGCAGCTTAGCAGCGGGAGAAAAACTGTTTTTT. Amino acid sequence: CASSLAAGEKLFF.

This chain uses TRBV2 with TRBJ2-3; D uncertain. CDR3 size: 13 residues. Germline lookup yields CDR1 SNHLY and CDR2 FYNNEI. Deletions cut 5 bases from V and 2 bases from J, with 8 bases between. This chain's CDR3 is CASSPQITDTQYF. The CDR3 DNA sequence: TGTGCCAGCAGTCCCCAGATCACAGATACGCAGTATTTT. Based on the CDR3 plus reference TRBV2 and TRBJ2-3, the full variable domain is EPEVTQTPSHQVTQMGQEVILRCVPISNHLYFYWYRQILGQKVEFLVSFYNNEISEKSEIFDDQFSVERPDGSNFTLKIRSTKLEDSAMYFCASSPQITDTQYFGPGTRLTVL.

The chain joins TRBV7-2 to TRBJ2-5; D remains unclear. The ends were cut back, 2 bases at V and 4 bases at J, with 17 bases in the middle. The germline gives CDR1 SGHTA, CDR2 FQGNSA. The CDR3 runs to 16 residues. CDR3 sequence: CASSLTTSPGGETQYF. CDR3 sequence (DNA): TGTGCCAGCAGCTTAACCACATCCCCAGGTGGAGAGACCCAGTACTTC. The full variable domain, completed using reference TRBV7-2 and TRBJ2-5, is GAGVSQSPSNKVTEKGKDVELRCDPISGHTALYWYRQSLGQGLEFLIYFQGNSAPDKSGLPSDRFSAERTGGSVSTLTIQRTQQEDSAVYLCASSLTTSPGGETQYFGPGTRLLVL.

The chain is built from TRBV6-5 and TRBJ2-2; D possibly corresponds to TRBD2 (5 bases). V was clipped by 5 bases and J by 5 bases, with 6 bases between them. The CDR3 contains 12 residues. From germline, CDR1 is MNHEY and CDR2 SVGAGI. CDR3 amino acids: CASSRGTGELFF. The CDR3 DNA reads TGTGCCAGCAGTCGAGGGACCGGGGAGCTGTTTTTT.

The rearrangement uses TRBV18 and TRBJ1-3; D remains ambiguous. The germline V gene has CDR1 KGHSH and CDR2 LQKENI. V was trimmed by 3 bases and J by 0 bases, leaving 15 bases between them. The CDR3 sequence is 17 residues long. In DNA form, the CDR3 reads TGTGCCAGCTCACCGCTCAGTGGTCTTTACTCTGGAAACACCATATATTTT. Translation gives CASSPLSGLYSGNTIYF.

The chain recombines TRBV7-3 with TRBJ1-2, with D perhaps TRBD1 (6 bases). The CDR3 consists of 14 residues. Trimming took off 5 bases at V and 2 bases at J, with 12 bases between the two ends. Germline CDR1 SGHTA, CDR2 FQGTGA. The CDR3 DNA sequence: TGTGCCAGCAGCGTCGACAGGTCGAACTATGGCTACACCTTC. The encoded protein is CASSVDRSNYGYTF. The full variable domain, with the rest looked up from reference TRBV7-3 and TRBJ1-2, is GAGVSQTPSNKVTEKGKYVELRCDPISGHTALYWYRQSLGQGPEFLIYFQGTGAADDSGLPNDRFFAVRPEGSVSTLKIQRTERGDSAVYLCASSVDRSNYGYTFGSGTRLTVV.

The V and J genes are TRBV4-2 and TRBJ2-7, with a tentative D call TRBD1 (6 bases). The V and J ends lost 2 bases and 5 bases respectively, with 19 bases between them. The CDR3 runs to 16 residues. Germline V gene data show CDR1 as LGHNA and CDR2 as YNFKEQ. CDR3 amino acids: CASSQTRPRSGDEQYF. Here the CDR3 DNA reads TGTGCCAGCAGCCAAACTCGGCCCCGCTCAGGGGACGAGCAGTACTTC.

The rearrangement links TRBV7-9 to TRBJ2-7; TRBD1 might be the D (6 bases). The CDR3 totals 12 residues. Germline V lookup: CDR1 SEHNR, CDR2 FQNEAQ (reference sequence). V shed 4 bases and J shed 3 bases, with 7 bases lying between them. The CDR3, as DNA: TGTGCCAGCAGCTCGACAGGCTACGAGCAGTACTTC. Protein sequence: CASSSTGYEQYF.

J is TRBJ2-7 and V is TRBV11-3; D may be TRBD2 (5 bases). Trimming cost V 1 base and J 6 bases, with 10 bases left between them. Germline values: CDR1 SGHNT, CDR2 YENEEA. The CDR3 is 13 residues long. The CDR3 DNA follows: TGTGCCAGCAGCTTAGCCGGGATGAGCGAGCAGTACTTC. It yields the protein CASSLAGMSEQYF.

The DNA for the CDR3 is TGTGCCAGCAGTGACCCGGGGACAGGCCCTTTAAACCCCTACGAGCAGTACTTC. It yields the protein CASSDPGTGPLNPYEQYF. V and J are TRBV11-3 and TRBJ2-7, with 8 positions matching TRBD1. The length of the CDR3 is 18 residues. Germline trimming cut 6 bases from V and 2 bases from J; bases unmatched to any gene: 18. The germline CDR1 and CDR2 sequences are SGHNT and YENEEA.

In its sample, this clone was seen once. The chain couples TRBV6-1 to TRBJ2-6; no clear D gene. The germline V and J ends were trimmed by 8 bases and 1 base, with 6 bases remaining between them. Germline CDR1 reads MNHNS; CDR2 reads SASEGT. The CDR3 is 13 amino acids. CDR3 sequence reads: CASGVSGANVLTF. Here the CDR3 DNA reads TGTGCCAGCGGAGTTTCTGGGGCCAACGTCCTGACTTTC.

The chain has TRBV9 and TRBJ2-7; a possible D gene is TRBD1 (6 bases). V shed 0 bases and J shed 2 bases, with 12 bases lying between them. Germline CDR1 SGDLS, CDR2 YYNGEE. The CDR3 length is 15 residues. CDR3 sequence (DNA): TGTGCCAGCAGCGTAGGCCCGGGACAAACCTACGAGCAGTACTTC. It codes for CASSVGPGQTYEQYF.

The gene calls are TRBV5-5 and TRBJ1-1; D is possibly TRBD1 (6 bases). Germline V gives CDR1 SGHKS, CDR2 YYEKEE (reference sequence). Between the trimmed V and J ends, which lost 4 bases and 4 bases, there was a span of 17 bases. The CDR3 sequence is 15 residues long. CDR3 DNA sequence: TGTGCCAGCAGCGTGGGGGCGGGGCCGGGCACTGAAGCTTTCTTT. Translation gives CASSVGAGPGTEAFF.

This sequence joins TRBV6-6 and TRBJ2-2, with 7 nucleotides matching TRBD2. The V and J ends lost 8 bases and 7 bases, in that order; junction bases with no gene match: 1. This CDR3 spans 11 amino acids. CDR1 and CDR2 from the germline V gene are MNHNY and SVGAGI (reference sequence). The CDR3 DNA is TGTGCCAGCGGGAGGGACGGGGAGCTGTTTTTT. Translation: CASGRDGELFF.

The chain couples TRBV5-6 to TRBJ2-5, with a tentative D call TRBD1 (6 bases). The CDR3 length is 14 residues. CDR1 is SGHDT and CDR2 is YYEEEE in the germline V gene. Trimming left V 0 bases short and J 1 base short, with 7 bases between. The CDR3 DNA sequence: TGTGCCAGCAGCTTGGGGACAGCCCAAGAGACCCAGTACTTC. As protein: CASSLGTAQETQYF.

The chain recombines TRBV9 with TRBJ2-1; TRBD2 matches at 7 bases. The CDR3 consists of 15 residues. Trimming at V came to 4 bases and at J to 4 bases, leaving 8 bases not matched to a gene. Germline values: CDR1 SGDLS, CDR2 YYNGEE. DNA of the CDR3: TGTGCCAGCAGCTCCGCGGGAGTGAGTTACAATGAGCAGTTCTTC. The encoded protein is CASSSAGVSYNEQFF. Full variable domain (outside the CDR3, taken from reference TRBV9 and TRBJ2-1): DSGVTQTPKHLITATGQRVTLRCSPRSGDLSVYWYQQSLDQGLQFLIQYYNGEERAKGNILERFSAQQFPDLHSELNLSSLELGDSALYFCASSSAGVSYNEQFFGPGTRLTVL.

The DNA of the CDR3 is TGTGCCATCAGTGGGGGCCTAGCGGGAGGGAGCTCCTACAATGAGCAGTTCTTC. Amino acids: CAISGGLAGGSSYNEQFF. The chain links TRBV10-3 to TRBJ2-1; 12 positions match TRBD2. J lost 0 bases, V lost 4 bases, and 7 bases had no gene match. The germline CDR1 and CDR2 sequences are ENHRY and SYGVKD. The CDR3 runs 18 residues.

The chain links TRBV28 to TRBJ1-5; no firm D call. Germline CDR1 reads MDHEN; CDR2 reads SYDVKM. V was trimmed by 8 bases and J by 7 bases, leaving 9 bases between them. The CDR3 sequence is 11 residues long. The CDR3 region has the DNA TGTGCCAGCGTCCGCGGCCAGCCCCAGCATTTT. Residues: CASVRGQPQHF.

The rearrangement uses TRBV7-8 and TRBJ2-5, with 8 bases aligning to TRBD2. With 1 base clipped from V and 3 bases from J, the junction kept 1 base outside the gene matches. The CDR3 covers 14 residues. The germline gives CDR1 SGHVS, CDR2 FQNEAQ. The CDR3 coding sequence is TGTGCCAGCAGCTTAGTGGGACTAGAAGAGACCCAGTACTTC. Protein sequence: CASSLVGLEETQYF.

V gene TRBV27 combines with J gene TRBJ2-5, with D possibly TRBD2 on 6 matching bases. Germline-derived CDR1 and CDR2 are MNHEY and SMNVEV (reference sequence). V was trimmed by 5 bases and J by 4 bases, leaving 20 bases between them. The CDR3 is 16 amino acids. CDR3: CASSLRLGLSGETQYF. The DNA of the CDR3 is TGTGCCAGCAGTCTGCGGTTGGGACTCAGTGGAGAGACCCAGTACTTC.

The gene calls are TRBV5-4 and TRBJ2-5; TRBD1 agrees at 10 bases. The CDR3 totals 15 residues. Germline lookup yields CDR1 SGHNT and CDR2 YYREEE (reference sequence). V shed 4 bases, J shed 3 bases, and the junction held 6 bases outside the gene matches. CDR3 bases: TGTGCCAGCAGCCAACATGGGACAGGGGAAGAGACCCAGTACTTC. Translated: CASSQHGTGEETQYF.

The chain combines TRBV5-1 with TRBJ1-1; D gene uncertain. V lost 0 bases and J lost 5, with 11 bases in between. Germline CDR1 and CDR2: SGHRS and YFSETQ. The CDR3 contains 14 residues. The CDR3 region has the DNA TGCGCCAGCAGCTTGGACGGGGAGGCGACTGAAGCTTTCTTT. Protein sequence: CASSLDGEATEAFF. The full variable domain, in which reference TRBV5-1 and TRBJ1-1 provide the parts outside the CDR3, is KAGVTQTPRYLIKTRGQQVTLSCSPISGHRSVSWYQQTPGQGLQFLFEYFSETQRNKGNFPGRFSGRQFSNSRSEMNVSTLELGDSALYLCASSLDGEATEAFFGQGTRLTVV.

The chain links TRBV10-3 to TRBJ2-1; TRBD2 aligns across 7 bases. Germline CDR1 and CDR2: ENHRY and SYGVKD. J was trimmed by 5 bases and V by 7 bases; bases with no gene match: 8. This CDR3 contains 14 residues. For the CDR3, the DNA is TGTGCCATCACACGAGGGACTAACAACAATGAGCAGTTCTTC. The encoded protein is CAITRGTNNNEQFF.

The chain is built from TRBV11-3 and TRBJ1-5; D not certain. Germline V gene data show CDR1 as SGHNT and CDR2 as YENEEA. Trimming cost V 4 bases and J 6 bases, with 10 bases left between them. This CDR3 is 13 amino acids long. Here the CDR3 reads CASSSSEGQPQHF. The CDR3 bases are TGTGCCAGCAGCTCTTCCGAGGGTCAGCCCCAGCATTTT.